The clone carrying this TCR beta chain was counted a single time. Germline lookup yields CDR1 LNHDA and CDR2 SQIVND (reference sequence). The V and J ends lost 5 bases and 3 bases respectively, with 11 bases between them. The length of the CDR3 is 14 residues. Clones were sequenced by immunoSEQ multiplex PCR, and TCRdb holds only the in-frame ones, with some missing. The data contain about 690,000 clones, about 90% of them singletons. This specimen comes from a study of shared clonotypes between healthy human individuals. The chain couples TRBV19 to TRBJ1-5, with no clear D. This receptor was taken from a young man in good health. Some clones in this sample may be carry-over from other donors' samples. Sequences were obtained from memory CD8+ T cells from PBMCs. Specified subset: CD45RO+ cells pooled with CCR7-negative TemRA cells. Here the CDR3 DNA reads TGTGCCAGTAGTGCGCGGACTTCCAATCAGCCCCAGCATTTT. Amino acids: CASSARTSNQPQHF.